This T cell receptor (beta chain) is from a study of blood T cell repertoires in COVID-19. On the study more broadly: T cells, B-cell-depleted T cells, or PBMCs supplied cDNA or gDNA.

The length of the CDR3 is 15 residues. Trimming took off 1 base at V and 4 bases at J, with 13 bases between the two ends. The germline V gene encodes CDR1 SGHNT and CDR2 YYREEE (reference sequence). The method was immunoSEQ multiplex PCR; TCRdb's version includes in-frame clones alone and lacks a portion of them. Of fewer than 150,000 clones in the sample, approximately 84% are singletons; the top ten hold more than 3%. The sequenced sample was peripheral blood. V usage is TRBV5-4 and J usage is TRBJ2-3, with D possibly matching TRBD1 (5 bases). This receptor was identified in a middle-aged man with acute or convalescent COVID-19. This CDR3 is CASSLSKGAPDTQYF. The CDR3 DNA is TGTGCCAGCAGCTTGTCTAAAGGGGCTCCAGATACGCAGTATTTT. The full variable domain, rest sourced from reference TRBV5-4 and TRBJ2-3, is ETGVTQSPTHLIKTRGQQVTLRCSSQSGHNTVSWYQQALGQGPQFIFQYYREEENGRGNFPPRFSGLQFPNYSSELNVNALELDDSALYLCASSLSKGAPDTQYFGPGTRLTVL.